This passage covers 28 T cell receptor beta chains from one sample sequenced in a study of neurological immune-mediated disorders. TCRdb re-called the 5' RACE reads with MiXCR, one entry per CDR3 protein. The profile covers tens of thousands of distinct CDR3 sequences, with approximately 10% appearing a single time and around 20% taken by the ten largest. The sample comprised PBMCs. The receptors originated from a woman aged 40-49 years with HTLV-1-associated myelopathy (HAM/TSP).

This chain connects TRBV30 to TRBJ2-3, with D possibly TRBD2 on 6 matching bases. Germline assignment: CDR1 GTSNPN and CDR2 SVGIG (reference sequence). V shed 2 bases and J shed 2 bases, with 14 bases lying between them. The CDR3 sequence is 15 residues long. The DNA of the CDR3 is TGTGCCTGGAGTCTTGGGACTCAAAACACAGATACGCAGTATTTT. This codes for CAWSLGTQNTDTQYF.

This clonotype was recorded many times. The chain has TRBV12-3 or TRBV12-4 and TRBJ2-1; D may be TRBD1 (6 bases). This CDR3 comprises 15 residues. Trimming cost V 5 bases and J 8 bases, with 19 bases left between them. The CDR3 DNA is TGTGCCAGCAGTCCTCCCCAGGGGATCGGTGATGAGCAGTTCTTC. Translating gives CASSPPQGIGDEQFF.

This clonotype was counted ten times or more. The chain employs TRBV3-1 and TRBJ2-2; 7 positions agree with TRBD2. The V gene's germline CDR1 is LGHDT and CDR2 YNNKEL (reference sequence). Trimming cost V 0 bases and J 3 bases; bases outside gene matches: 7. CDR3 length: 17 residues. CDR3 loop: CASSQERSRGYTGELFF. The CDR3 DNA reads as TGTGCCAGCAGCCAAGAAAGGTCGCGGGGGTACACCGGGGAGCTGTTTTTT.

To note about this clonotype: This may come from a read error, since a much larger clone is one base off. V usage is TRBV5-6 and J usage is TRBJ1-1; 8 bases agree with TRBD1. CDR1 and CDR2 (germline): SGHDT, YYEEEE. The CDR3 is 14 residues long. DNA of the CDR3: TGTGTCAGCAGCTTGACAGGGGAGTACACTGAAGCTTTCTTT. Encoded protein: CVSSLTGEYTEAFF. Based on the CDR3 plus reference TRBV5-6 and TRBJ1-1, the full variable domain is DAGVTQSPTHLIKTRGQQVTLRCSPKSGHDTVSWYQQALGQGPQFIFQYYEEEERQRGNFPDRFSGHQFPNYSSELNVNALLLGDSALYLCVSSLTGEYTEAFFGQGTRLTVV.

This clonotype occurred many times. V usage is TRBV20-1 and J usage is TRBJ2-1; no clear D gene. V gave up 4 bases and J gave up 1 base, with 29 bases separating them. There are 20 residues in the CDR3. Per the germline V gene, CDR1 is DFQATT and CDR2 is SNEGSKA (reference sequence). CDR3 sequence: CSATPTPVTSGLGSYNEQFF. The CDR3 DNA follows: TGCAGTGCTACCCCAACGCCGGTTACCAGTGGTTTAGGGTCCTACAATGAGCAGTTCTTC.

This clonotype was observed at least ten times. The chain carries TRBV7-9 and TRBJ1-1; D ambiguous. CDR1 and CDR2 from the germline V gene are SEHNR and FQNEAQ (reference sequence). V was shortened by 3 bases and J by 1 base, with 6 bases between the two germline ends. The CDR3 totals 13 residues. Here the CDR3 reads CASSLTANTEAFF. In DNA form, the CDR3 reads TGTGCCAGCAGCTTGACGGCGAACACTGAAGCTTTCTTT. Variable domain in full (rest from reference TRBV7-9 and TRBJ1-1): DTGVSQNPRHKITKRGQNVTFRCDPISEHNRLYWYRQTLGQGPEFLTYFQNEAQLEKSRLLSDRFSAERPKGSFSTLEIQRTEQGDSAMYLCASSLTANTEAFFGQGTRLTVV.

This clonotype was detected ten times or more. The chain employs TRBV2 and TRBJ1-2; 7 bases align to TRBD1. Germline V gives CDR1 SNHLY, CDR2 FYNNEI. V lost 3 bases, J lost 5 bases, and 6 bases stayed unmatched. This CDR3 comprises 14 residues. For the CDR3, the DNA is TGTGCCAGCAGTGACAGGACAGGTCTTTATGGCTACACCTTC. It codes for CASSDRTGLYGYTF.

The chain employs TRBV7-2 and TRBJ1-1; the D is unclear. Germline loops: CDR1 SGHTA, CDR2 FQGNSA. V lost 2 bases and J 7 bases, leaving 8 bases between the germline ends. This CDR3 has 12 residues. CDR3 sequence (DNA): TGTGCCAGCAGCTTAACGCATGTTGAAGCTTTCTTT. This translates into CASSLTHVEAFF.

This clonotype has at least ten counts. V and J are TRBV6-5 and TRBJ1-1; D not certain. CDR3 length: 13 residues. Trimming removed 6 bases from V and 0 bases from J, with 8 bases in between. CDR1 and CDR2 (germline): MNHEY, SVGAGI. The CDR3 DNA follows: TGTGCCAGCAGCACTACGGTGAACACTGAAGCTTTCTTT. Translation gives CASSTTVNTEAFF.

Many counts were recorded for this clonotype. V and J are TRBV2 and TRBJ2-1; no clear D. Trimming stripped 0 bases from V and 6 bases from J, with 9 bases between. Germline V lookup: CDR1 SNHLY, CDR2 FYNNEI. The CDR3 sequence is 14 residues long. The DNA for the CDR3 is TGTGCCAGCAGTGAAGCAGGCACGGTCAATGAGCAGTTCTTC. It translates to CASSEAGTVNEQFF.

This clonotype was counted ten times or more. V usage is TRBV5-1 and J usage is TRBJ2-7, with a weak D call TRBD1 (6 bases). The germline gives CDR1 SGHRS, CDR2 YFSETQ. The ends were cut back, 0 bases at V and 2 bases at J, with 12 bases in the middle. The CDR3 length is 15 residues. CDR3: CASSLGRGGTYEQYF. DNA of the CDR3: TGCGCCAGCAGCTTGGGGCGTGGGGGCACCTACGAGCAGTACTTC.

This clonotype was seen at least ten times. This chain joins TRBV25-1 and TRBJ2-1; 9 positions match TRBD1. J was trimmed by 9 bases and V by 5 bases; bases with no gene match: 11. The CDR3 consists of 15 residues. CDR1 is MGHDK and CDR2 is SYGVNS in the germline V gene. The CDR3, as DNA: TGTGCCAGCAGTCCAAAAGGGACAGGGCTAGGTGAGCAGTTCTTC. As protein: CASSPKGTGLGEQFF. The full variable domain, with the rest looked up from reference TRBV25-1 and TRBJ2-1, is EADIYQTPRYLVIGTGKKITLECSQTMGHDKMYWYQQDPGMELHLIHYSYGVNSTEKGDLSSESTVSRIRTEHFPLTLESARPSHTSQYLCASSPKGTGLGEQFFGPGTRLTVL.

This clonotype was observed at least ten times. This rearrangement joins TRBV6-5 to TRBJ1-5, with 8 nucleotides matching TRBD1. Looked up from germline, CDR1 is MNHEY and CDR2 is SVGAGI. V shed 8 bases and J 5 bases; nucleotides not matched to a gene: 2. CDR3 length equals 12 residues. CDR3 coding DNA: TGTGCCAGCGGACAGGGAGATCAGCCCCAGCATTTT. Translating it yields CASGQGDQPQHF.

This clonotype was found many times. The chain employs TRBV5-1 and TRBJ1-2; no clear D. Trimming left V 0 bases short and J 8 bases short, with 11 bases between. The germline gives CDR1 SGHRS, CDR2 YFSETQ. The CDR3 has 13 amino acids. The DNA of the CDR3 is TGCGCCAGCAGCTTGGTATCGGAAACAGGCTACACCTTC. Translated, it gives CASSLVSETGYTF.

This clonotype has at least ten counts. This rearrangement joins TRBV20-1 to TRBJ2-7; 9 nucleotides match TRBD2. Germline values: CDR1 DFQATT, CDR2 SNEGSKA (reference sequence). This CDR3 contains 15 residues. V lost 3 bases, J lost 0 bases, and 6 bases stayed unmatched. This CDR3 is CSARLSGGSSYEQYF. The CDR3 DNA sequence: TGCAGTGCTAGGCTTAGCGGGGGAAGCTCCTACGAGCAGTACTTC.

This clonotype occurred many times. The chain uses TRBV12-3 or TRBV12-4 and TRBJ2-7; the D gene is possibly TRBD1 (6 bases). The V gene lost 7 bases and the J gene lost 6 bases, with 19 bases spanning the gap. There are 14 residues in the CDR3. DNA of the CDR3: TGTGCCAGCACCCTATGGCTGGGGGCAGGCGAGCAGTACTTC. This sequence encodes CASTLWLGAGEQYF.

The table lists this clonotype with many counts. The chain is built from TRBV12-3 or TRBV12-4 and TRBJ1-1, with D possibly TRBD1 on 5 matching bases. The V end was cut by 0 bases, the J end by 4 bases, with 6 bases between. The CDR3 is 13 amino acids. For the CDR3, the DNA is TGTGCCAGCAGTTTAGCGAGGGGCACTGAAGCTTTCTTT. Protein product: CASSLARGTEAFF.

This clonotype is labeled as medium-sized. The chain joins TRBV5-1 to TRBJ2-5, with D unclear. Germline V gene data show CDR1 as SGHRS and CDR2 as YFSETQ. V gave up 5 bases and J gave up 0 bases, with 14 bases separating them. The CDR3 extends over 15 amino acids. CDR3: CASRRATEYQETQYF. Here the CDR3 DNA reads TGCGCCAGCAGAAGGGCTACGGAGTACCAAGAGACCCAGTACTTC.

This clonotype was counted ten times or more. This chain uses TRBV12-3 or TRBV12-4 with TRBJ1-5; D may be TRBD1 (6 bases). V shed 3 bases and J shed 2 bases, with 11 bases lying between them. The CDR3 runs 15 residues. The CDR3 sequence is CASSFGQRGNQPQHF. The CDR3 DNA sequence: TGTGCCAGCAGTTTTGGACAGCGGGGCAATCAGCCCCAGCATTTT.

This clonotype was seen ten or more times. V is TRBV20-1 and J is TRBJ2-5, with 8 bases matching TRBD1. V was pared by 3 bases and J by 4 bases, with 7 bases of the junction left unmatched. The CDR3 contains 14 residues. Germline V CDR1 and CDR2: DFQATT, SNEGSKA (reference sequence). The CDR3 DNA sequence: TGCAGTGCTAGCGGGACAGGACCTCTAGAGACCCAGTACTTC. Its translation: CSASGTGPLETQYF.

The sample holds many counts of this clonotype. This chain connects TRBV12-3 or TRBV12-4 to TRBJ2-1; no clear D gene. The CDR3 runs 12 residues. Trimming left V 0 bases short and J 12 bases short, with 9 bases between. CDR3 loop: CASSLAQRVQFF. The CDR3 nucleotides read TGTGCCAGCAGTTTAGCGCAAAGAGTGCAGTTCTTC.

Comment on this clonotype: At one boundary the junction diverges from the germline segment, which might be a read error. The V call is TRBV9, the J call TRBJ2-5; D possibly uses TRBD1 or TRBD2 (6 bases each). In germline, CDR1 is SGDLS, CDR2 YYNGEE. The CDR3 totals 13 residues. This CDR3 is CASSVDRAGTRYF. CDR3 DNA: TGTGCCAGCAGCGTAGACAGGGCGGGGACCCGGTACTTC.

This clonotype has a count of ten or more. V is TRBV5-1 and J is TRBJ2-3; D is unresolved. Per germline, CDR1 SGHRS and CDR2 YFSETQ. Trimming shortened V by 2 bases and J by 6 bases, and 10 bases separated the two germline ends. This CDR3 spans 13 amino acids. The CDR3 DNA is TGCGCCAGCAGCTTTTTAGGTTCGGATACGCAGTATTTT. This codes for CASSFLGSDTQYF.

In this sample, this clonotype turned up many times. This rearrangement joins TRBV29-1 to TRBJ2-2; a possible D gene is TRBD2 (5 bases). V was shortened by 5 bases and J by 0 bases, with 10 bases between the two germline ends. This CDR3 spans 14 amino acids. Germline V gene lookup returns CDR1 SQVTM and CDR2 ANQGSEA. Written as DNA, the CDR3 is TGCAGCGTTACCGGGATATCGAACACCGGGGAGCTGTTTTTT. Encoded protein: CSVTGISNTGELFF.

This clonotype was seen only a few times. The CDR3, as DNA: TGTGCCAGCAGCTTGATAGTAGCGGGGCTCCGCCAAGAGACCCAGTACTTC. It encodes CASSLIVAGLRQETQYF. The chain couples TRBV5-5 to TRBJ2-5; TRBD2 matches at 8 bases. Germline V gene lookup returns CDR1 SGHKS and CDR2 YYEKEE (reference sequence). The V segment lost 1 base and the J segment 1 base; nucleotides outside the gene matches: 9. CDR3 length: 17 residues.

This clonotype showed up many times. This chain links TRBV12-3 or TRBV12-4 with TRBJ1-4; D perhaps matches TRBD1 (5 bases). The CDR3 extends over 14 amino acids. Trimming took off 6 bases at V and 3 bases at J, with 11 bases between the two ends. The CDR3: CASRRTLANEKLFF. The CDR3, as DNA: TGTGCCAGCAGAAGGACACTGGCTAATGAAAAACTGTTTTTT.

The sample holds many counts of this clonotype. The V and J genes are TRBV9 and TRBJ2-3; 8 bases line up with TRBD1. The V gene end was trimmed by 4 bases and the J gene end by 1 base; junction bases not matched to a gene: 5. Germline CDR1 is SGDLS and CDR2 is YYNGEE. This CDR3 has 15 residues. The CDR3: CASSFRGLGTDTQYF. CDR3 in DNA: TGTGCCAGCAGCTTCAGGGGGCTTGGCACAGATACGCAGTATTTT.

There are many counts of this clonotype. J is TRBJ1-1 and V is TRBV6-5; 7 bases map to TRBD1. The germline gives CDR1 MNHEY, CDR2 SVGAGI. This CDR3 spans 13 amino acids. V was clipped by 4 bases and J by 5 bases; unmatched bases: 4. The CDR3: CASSSYRGTEAFF. CDR3 nucleotide sequence: TGTGCCAGCAGTTCCTACAGGGGAACTGAAGCTTTCTTT.